A single sample gave rise to the 24 T cell receptor beta chains below, sequenced in a study of long-term antiretroviral therapy in people with HIV. This was the immunoSEQ v3.0 assay at survey level. Measured with immunoSEQ multiplex PCR; TCRdb has only the in-frame clones, and not every one. The sample records 18,000 or so clones, about 77% being singletons. The sequenced sample was unsorted PBMCs, obtained at the start of antiretroviral therapy, before treatment. These receptors were taken from a woman between 40 and 55 years old with HIV.

J is TRBJ1-6 and V is TRBV5-1, with a tentative D call TRBD1 (6 bases). The V end was cut by 4 bases, the J end by 5 bases, with 16 bases between. The germline V gene encodes CDR1 SGHRS and CDR2 YFSETQ. The CDR3 is made up of 16 amino acids. The CDR3 reads CASSPFGTPDNSPLHF. The CDR3 bases are TGCGCCAGCAGCCCCTTCGGGACACCTGATAATTCACCCCTCCACTTT. Drawing the rest from reference TRBV5-1 and TRBJ1-6, the complete variable domain is KAGVTQTPRYLIKTRGQQVTLSCSPISGHRSVSWYQQTPGQGLQFLFEYFSETQRNKGNFPGRFSGRQFSNSRSEMNVSTLELGDSALYLCASSPFGTPDNSPLHFGNGTRLTVT.

The chain employs TRBV5-8 and TRBJ2-5; TRBD2 matches 13 bases. V gave up 4 bases and J gave up 3 bases; unmatched junction bases: 15. The germline CDR1 and CDR2 sequences are SGHTS and YDEGEE. The CDR3 is made up of 19 amino acids. This CDR3 is CASSRRKDTGTSGEETQYF. The CDR3 DNA reads as TGTGCCAGCAGCCGCCGAAAAGACACCGGGACTAGCGGGGAAGAGACCCAGTACTTC. Full variable domain (outside the CDR3, taken from reference TRBV5-8 and TRBJ2-5): EAGVTQSPTHLIKTRGQQATLRCSPISGHTSVYWYQQALGLGLQFLLWYDEGEERNRGNFPPRFSGRQFPNYSSELNVNALELEDSALYLCASSRRKDTGTSGEETQYFGPGTRLLVL.

This clone was seen only a few times. Here the CDR3 reads CASSPKGLGSYNSPLHF. The CDR3 region has the DNA TGTGCCAGCTCACCAAAAGGGCTGGGCTCCTATAATTCACCCCTCCACTTT. The V call is TRBV18, the J call TRBJ1-6; the D is unclear. Per germline, CDR1 KGHSH and CDR2 LQKENI. V gave up 2 bases and J gave up 0 bases, with 11 bases separating them. This CDR3 has 17 amino acids.

The gene calls are TRBV2 and TRBJ1-1; a possible D gene is TRBD1 (5 bases). Germline CDR1 is SNHLY and CDR2 is FYNNEI. The germline V and J ends were trimmed by 6 bases and 4 bases, with 9 bases remaining between them. This CDR3 spans 12 amino acids. CDR3 in amino acids: CASRRDSTEAFF. CDR3 DNA sequence: TGTGCCAGCAGACGAGACAGCACTGAAGCTTTCTTT.

The V call is TRBV28, the J call TRBJ2-1; TRBD2 is a possible D gene (6 bases). Germline V gene sequence: CDR1 MDHEN, CDR2 SYDVKM. This CDR3 contains 14 residues. Trimming took 3 bases from V and 5 from J, leaving 11 bases between them. The CDR3 nucleotides are TGTGCCAGCAGTTTCAGCGGGTGGGACAATGAGCAGTTCTTC. Translation gives CASSFSGWDNEQFF.

A few counts support this clone. The rearrangement uses TRBV19 and TRBJ1-1, with D uncertain. CDR1 and CDR2 from the germline V gene are LNHDA and SQIVND (reference sequence). V shed 1 base and J shed 6 bases, with 9 bases lying between them. The CDR3 loop spans 13 amino acids. CDR3 in amino acids: CASSIATRSEAFF. CDR3 coding DNA: TGTGCCAGTAGTATAGCAACTAGATCTGAAGCTTTCTTT.

This clone has more than one count but fewer than ten. V gene TRBV4-3 combines with J gene TRBJ2-3; 7 bases map to TRBD2. V dropped 0 bases and J dropped 3; count of bases not matched to a gene: 9. This CDR3 is built from 17 residues. Germline lookup yields CDR1 LGHNA and CDR2 YSLEER. The DNA of the CDR3 is TGCGCCAGCAGCCAAGAGGTTCGGACTAGAGAAACAGATACGCAGTATTTT. This translates into CASSQEVRTRETDTQYF.

The gene calls are TRBV30 and TRBJ2-1, with 7 bases lining up with TRBD1. This CDR3 has 12 residues. The germline V gene has CDR1 GTSNPN and CDR2 SVGIG (reference sequence). Germline trimming cut 3 bases from V and 5 bases from J; bases unmatched to any gene: 1. CDR3 residues: CAWSRGNNEQFF. As DNA, the CDR3 is TGTGCCTGGAGCAGGGGGAACAATGAGCAGTTCTTC.

The chain links TRBV15 to TRBJ1-5, with D maybe TRBD1 (6 bases). This CDR3 has 20 residues. CDR1 is LNHNV and CDR2 is YYDKDF in the germline V gene (reference sequence). V gave up 3 bases and J gave up 1 base, with 25 bases separating them. The DNA of the CDR3 is TGTGCCACCAGCAGCTACCGATACCTCATGACAGGCGGGAGCAATCAGCCCCAGCATTTT. Protein sequence: CATSSYRYLMTGGSNQPQHF.

This rearrangement joins TRBV7-2 to TRBJ1-1, with a possible D match to TRBD1 (5 bases). CDR3 length equals 15 residues. V lost 7 bases and J lost 1, with 16 bases in between. Germline V gene sequence: CDR1 SGHTA, CDR2 FQGNSA. CDR3 nucleotides: TGTGCCAGCATACCCCAGTGGGGCGAGAACACTGAAGCTTTCTTT. Translating gives CASIPQWGENTEAFF.

This clone has only a few counts. The chain combines TRBV2 with TRBJ1-2, with a possible D match to TRBD1 (6 bases). V was clipped by 6 bases and J by 3 bases, with 14 bases between them. CDR3 length: 14 amino acids. CDR1 is SNHLY and CDR2 is FYNNEI in the germline V gene. This CDR3 is CASRRGAGDYGYTF. CDR3 coding DNA: TGTGCCAGCAGGCGGGGGGCGGGGGACTATGGCTACACCTTC.

The chain couples TRBV10-3 to TRBJ1-1, with D possibly matching TRBD1 (6 bases). Germline CDR1 and CDR2: ENHRY and SYGVKD. V dropped 0 bases and J dropped 1 base, with 6 bases sitting between them. CDR3 size: 14 residues. The DNA for the CDR3 is TGTGCCATCAGTGAGTCGGGACAGAACACTGAAGCTTTCTTT. Translation: CAISESGQNTEAFF.

The CDR3 is CASSLNPGDYEQYF. As DNA, the CDR3 is TGTGCCAGCAGCTTAAACCCGGGGGACTACGAGCAGTACTTC. This chain connects TRBV7-6 to TRBJ2-7; maybe TRBD2 (6 bases). Per the germline V gene, CDR1 is SGHVS and CDR2 is FNYEAQ. CDR3 size: 14 residues. V was shortened by 2 bases and J by 3 bases, with 11 bases between the two germline ends.

The rearrangement joins TRBV5-1 to TRBJ1-1; no reliable D call. The V end lost 0 bases, the J end lost 0 bases, and 12 bases lay between the germline ends. Looked up from germline, CDR1 is SGHRS and CDR2 is YFSETQ. The CDR3 contains 16 residues. CDR3 DNA sequence: TGCGCCAGCAGCTTGGCCGGGCGGACTATGAACACTGAAGCTTTCTTT. As protein: CASSLAGRTMNTEAFF.

The J gene is TRBJ2-3, the V gene TRBV9; TRBD2 is a possible D gene (6 bases). This CDR3 contains 16 residues. Germline lookup yields CDR1 SGDLS and CDR2 YYNGEE. V gave up 0 bases and J gave up 1 base, with 12 bases separating them. The CDR3, as DNA: TGTGCCAGCAGCGTAGGGAGGGGAGTGGGCACAGATACGCAGTATTTT. It is translated as CASSVGRGVGTDTQYF.

The chain recombines TRBV10-3 with TRBJ1-4; 7 nucleotides align to TRBD1. This CDR3 has 14 residues. The germline V gene has CDR1 ENHRY and CDR2 SYGVKD. V shed 2 bases and J 8 bases; nucleotides not matched to a gene: 5. In DNA, the CDR3 is TGTGCCATCAGTGAGGACAGGGACAAAGAAAAACTGTTTTTT. As protein: CAISEDRDKEKLFF.

The chain uses TRBV28 and TRBJ1-6; weak D call: TRBD1 (5 bases). CDR1 and CDR2 from the germline V gene are MDHEN and SYDVKM. Deletions cut 2 bases from V and 10 bases from J, with 12 bases between. The CDR3 spans 14 residues. The CDR3 DNA is TGTGCCAGCAGTTTAATGGGGGAGGACTCACCCCTCCACTTT. It is translated as CASSLMGEDSPLHF.

This clone was counted between two and nine times. The chain links TRBV28 to TRBJ1-3, with D unresolved. Germline lookup yields CDR1 MDHEN and CDR2 SYDVKM. The CDR3 length is 16 residues. V lost 2 bases, J lost 4 bases, and 15 bases lay in between. The CDR3 spells CASSLTFAANGNTIYF. The CDR3 nucleotides are TGTGCCAGCAGTTTAACGTTCGCTGCTAACGGAAACACCATATATTTT.

The rearrangement joins TRBV28 to TRBJ2-7, with a weak D call TRBD1 (5 bases). The germline V and J ends were trimmed by 2 bases and 7 bases, with 12 bases remaining between them. Germline assignment: CDR1 MDHEN and CDR2 SYDVKM. This CDR3 spans 13 amino acids. CDR3 protein: CASSLAAGQEQYF. CDR3 DNA sequence: TGTGCCAGCAGTTTAGCGGCAGGGCAAGAGCAGTACTTC.

This clone has more than one count but fewer than ten. The junction and the germline gene differ at one end; a read error may be behind it. The chain couples TRBV7-7 to TRBJ1-3; D perhaps matches TRBD1 (5 bases). Germline CDR1 and CDR2: SSHAT and FNYEAQ (reference sequence). The CDR3 extends over 11 amino acids. The CDR3 here is CATSQGGTIYF. The DNA for the CDR3 is TGTGCCACCAGCCAGGGTGGCACCATATATTTT.

This chain links TRBV11-2 with TRBJ1-6, with TRBD1 matching 7 bases. Unmatched junction bases numbered 12, after V lost 0 bases and J lost 10 bases. Germline V CDR1 and CDR2: SGHAT, FQNNGV. This CDR3 comprises 17 residues. CDR3 in DNA: TGTGCCAGCAGCTTAGAGAGGGGGCGGGGGCGCGGATCACCCCTCCACTTT. Translation: CASSLERGRGRGSPLHF.

The chain has TRBV5-1 and TRBJ2-7; D remains ambiguous. From germline, CDR1 is SGHRS and CDR2 YFSETQ. Trimming pared 0 bases from V and 2 bases from J, leaving 12 bases between. The CDR3 is made up of 15 amino acids. Here the CDR3 reads CASSLAGTLTYEQYF. CDR3 DNA: TGCGCCAGCAGCTTGGCCGGCACCTTAACCTACGAGCAGTACTTC.

This clone has more than one count but fewer than ten. The chain employs TRBV9 and TRBJ2-1; D is unclear. Germline CDR1 is SGDLS and CDR2 is YYNGEE. The CDR3 consists of 15 residues. V was clipped by 3 bases and J by 8 bases, with 18 bases between them. CDR3 protein: CASSARLVLGDEQFF. CDR3 sequence (DNA): TGTGCCAGCAGCGCGAGACTGGTATTGGGCGATGAGCAGTTCTTC. The variable domain in full, with the rest retrieved from reference TRBV9 and TRBJ2-1, is DSGVTQTPKHLITATGQRVTLRCSPRSGDLSVYWYQQSLDQGLQFLIQYYNGEERAKGNILERFSAQQFPDLHSELNLSSLELGDSALYFCASSARLVLGDEQFFGPGTRLTVL.

This clone turned up a few times. This chain connects TRBV27 to TRBJ1-2; D is ambiguous. The CDR3 is 13 amino acids. Per germline, CDR1 MNHEY and CDR2 SMNVEV (reference sequence). V lost 2 bases and J lost 4, with 8 bases in between. CDR3 DNA: TGTGCCAGCAGTTTAGAGGGTGGCTATGGCTACACCTTC. Amino acids: CASSLEGGYGYTF.